Only a few counts were recorded for the clone carrying this TCR beta chain. What it recognizes is unknown. This sample stems from a study of shared clonotypes between healthy human individuals. Findings of the study overall: The expectation was that sequencing depth would affect clonotype sharing among donors.

Measured with immunoSEQ multiplex PCR; TCRdb has only the in-frame clones, and not every one. The sample has around 330,000 clones; around 67% are singletons. The CDR3 has 17 residues. V dropped 4 bases and J dropped 1 base, with 19 bases sitting between them. The germline V gene has CDR1 SGHTA and CDR2 FQGNSA. The chain combines TRBV7-2 with TRBJ1-1, with D tentatively TRBD1 (6 bases). The receptor was derived from a man younger than 45 in good health. The sample was memory CD4+ T cells sorted from blood. As to subset: CD45RA-negative fraction. CDR3 nucleotides: TGTGCCAGCAGCTCACCGAAACAGGGAAGAGGGAACACTGAAGCTTTCTTT. Translation: CASSSPKQGRGNTEAFF.